This T cell receptor (beta chain) was found in a study of cytomegalovirus exposure and HLA in healthy donors. General study results and limits: TCR sequences were mostly rare, though some public TCRs occurred in many donors.

Trimming removed 5 bases from V and 3 bases from J, with 13 bases in between. CDR1 MNHNY and CDR2 SVGAGI come from the germline V gene (reference sequence). The CDR3 is made up of 14 amino acids. The PCR used 60 Vbeta and 13 Jbeta primers. Profiled with immunoSEQ multiplex PCR; TCRdb holds only in-frame clones, not every one. There are approximately 140,000 clones in the sample; about four fifths occur only once, and roughly 4% lies in the top ten. Comments on this clone: Its antigen is not known.

The sample consisted of PBMCs. J is TRBJ1-1 and V is TRBV6-6, with a possible D match to TRBD1 (6 bases). The receptor's source is a middle-aged woman in good health and CMV-seronegative. The CDR3 DNA sequence: TGTGCCAGCAGTAAACAGGGCGGGCACACTGAAGCTTTCTTT. Its protein product is CASSKQGGHTEAFF.